The present entry profiles one TCR beta chain with its context. The specificity of this receptor is unknown. Per-base quality was not reported, and no clone a single base away is much larger than it. TCRbeta CDR3 regions were amplified from genomic DNA by means of the immunoSEQ Assay, a bias-controlled multiplex PCR. In the paper's pipeline: Within the assay, amplification of reference gene primers was used to estimate how many nucleated cells each sample contained. To quantify the absolute abundance of each unique TCRbeta CDR3 rearrangement, sequence reads were collapsed and filtered. For each sample, productive Simpson clonality was calculated as the square root of Simpson's diversity index across productive rearrangements. TCRdb re-hosts the immuneACCESS table, in-frame sequences only. Its copies lack some clones; in the studies checked, an unresolved V gene accounts for under half of them, and the cause for the rest is not known. V and J calls and clone size follow that table, whereas D and trimming were derived from the DNA. This sample comprises tens of thousands of clones, 88% of them detected only once. The biggest ten clones account for approximately 2% of the sample.

The collaborating institutions used their own protocols to collect whole blood in K2EDTA tubes. For TCRbeta analysis, collaborators shipped samples as frozen whole blood, isolated PBMCs, or DNA extracted from either of those sample types. The sample comes from a study of blood T cell repertoires in COVID-19 (dated by TCRdb to the early 2020s). In the study overall: The collaborator samples originated in the United States, Italy and Spain and spanned the acute and convalescent phases of COVID-19. Subjects who had been exposed to COVID-19, were actively infected with it, or had recovered from it provided the deeply sampled blood TCRbeta repertoires that made up the dataset. Where available, HLA class I and class II types were taken from metadata supplied by the sample provider and were not determined by assay-based typing. Sample metadata almost always included a de-identified subject ID, COVID-19 status, age in years and sex. The material from the prospective study consisted of cDNA or gDNA derived from T cells, B-cell-depleted T cells, or PBMCs. Samples came from the ongoing ImmuneRACE study (first 160 participants) plus 1,254 subjects from 6 global collaborators. The repertoires were released in a freely available public database meant as a resource for research on the immune response to SARS-CoV-2. Broad study findings and their caveats: Clinical and demographic metadata were provided uncurated, with the amount varying by source and participant.

The germline V gene gives CDR1 as SNHLY and CDR2 as FYNNEI. V sheds 7 bases and J sheds 10 bases, leaving 14 bases between their ends. From the cysteine through the phenylalanine, the CDR3 covers 13 amino acids. The sequence is cut down to CDR3 DNA, 39 bases in frame from base 1. This TCR was recovered from a woman of 80 years or more with active or convalescent COVID-19. Sequenced sample: peripheral blood. In this chain, TRBV2 is recombined with TRBJ1-6; the D gene lacks a confident call. The DNA reads TGTGCCAGCAATTCGGTCAGGCCCTCACCCCTCCACTTT. Protein translation: CASNSVRPSPLHF.